The 11 T cell receptor beta chains presented below share a single source sample, sequenced in a study of memory CD4+ T cells and cytomegalovirus serostatus. Profiling relied on immunoSEQ multiplex PCR, and the TCRdb table lists in-frame clones only, not all of them. The sample has approximately 51,000 clones, 60% to 80% seen once. Single viable CD3+CD4+CD8-CD45RO+ cells were sorted as the memory CD4+ T cells. Specimen: memory CD4+ T cells from blood. The receptors were sampled from an adult in good health and CMV-seropositive.

V usage is TRBV19 and J usage is TRBJ2-5, with a possible D match to TRBD2 (6 bases). Trimming removed 6 bases at V and 1 base at J, with 15 bases between. This CDR3 has 15 amino acids. Germline CDR1 LNHDA, CDR2 SQIVND (reference sequence). The CDR3 sequence is CASSGLAGPQETQYF. CDR3 DNA: TGTGCCAGTAGCGGTCTGGCGGGGCCCCAAGAGACCCAGTACTTC.

The V gene is TRBV7-2, the J gene TRBJ1-3; TRBD1 agrees at 8 bases. CDR1 and CDR2 from the germline V gene are SGHTA and FQGNSA. Germline trimming cut 5 bases from V and 4 bases from J; bases unmatched to any gene: 4. CDR3 size: 14 residues. CDR3 sequence: CASSQDREGNTIYF. As DNA, the CDR3 is TGTGCCAGCAGCCAGGACAGGGAAGGAAACACCATATATTTT.

This chain links TRBV19 with TRBJ1-5; D not resolved. The V gene lost 5 bases and the J gene lost 1 base, with 15 bases spanning the gap. Per germline, CDR1 LNHDA and CDR2 SQIVND (reference sequence). This CDR3 is 16 amino acids long. The CDR3: CASSSLARGSNQPQHF. The DNA of the CDR3 is TGTGCCAGTAGTTCATTAGCGCGGGGAAGCAATCAGCCCCAGCATTTT. The full variable domain, with the rest looked up from reference TRBV19 and TRBJ1-5, is DGGITQSPKYLFRKEGQNVTLSCEQNLNHDAMYWYRQDPGQGLRLIYYSQIVNDFQKGDIAEGYSVSREKKESFPLTVTSAQKNPTAFYLCASSSLARGSNQPQHFGDGTRLSIL.

The chain joins TRBV4-1 to TRBJ1-6; D not resolved. This CDR3 region has 14 residues. The germline V gene has CDR1 MGHRA and CDR2 YSYEKL. The V gene lost 2 bases and the J gene lost 7 bases, with 9 bases spanning the gap. CDR3: CASSQRGGNSPLHF. Written as DNA, the CDR3 is TGCGCCAGCAGCCAACGGGGAGGGAATTCACCCCTCCACTTT.

The rearrangement uses TRBV1 and TRBJ1-3. TRBV1 is recorded as a pseudogene. The CDR3 covers 18 residues. The CDR3 loop is CTSSQDCSPDDSGNTIYF. The CDR3 DNA sequence: TGCACCAGCAGCCAAGATTGTTCCCCGGATGACTCTGGAAACACCATATATTTT.

V is TRBV5-1 and J is TRBJ2-7; TRBD1 matches at 9 bases. V dropped 3 bases and J dropped 4; count of bases not matched to a gene: 5. This CDR3 spans 14 amino acids. Germline V gene lookup returns CDR1 SGHRS and CDR2 YFSETQ. The CDR3 DNA sequence: TGCGCCAGCAGCTCGGGACAGGGCTTTTACGAGCAGTACTTC. Translation gives CASSSGQGFYEQYF.

This clone was found once. The J gene is TRBJ1-1, the V gene TRBV18; perhaps TRBD1 as D (5 bases). V was clipped by 2 bases and J by 6 bases, with 10 bases between them. The V gene's germline CDR1 is KGHSH and CDR2 LQKENI. CDR3 length: 13 amino acids. The CDR3 is CASSPSEGPEAFF. In DNA, the CDR3 is TGTGCCAGCTCACCATCCGAGGGACCTGAAGCTTTCTTT.

This clone occurred a few times. Other DNA sequences in this specimen translate into the identical CDR3. This chain connects TRBV11-3 to TRBJ2-7; possibly TRBD1 for D (6 bases). Germline CDR1 and CDR2: SGHNT and YENEEA. The CDR3 is made up of 15 amino acids. The V end was cut by 1 base, the J end by 0 bases, with 10 bases between. CDR3 sequence (DNA): TGTGCCAGCAGCTTAGGACAGGAGAGCTCCTACGAGCAGTACTTC. Translating gives CASSLGQESSYEQYF.

In regard to this clone: The sample has other DNA sequences that encode this CDR3 too. The CDR3 nucleotides are TGTGCCAGCAGCACACTAGCGGAACAAGAGACCCAGTACTTC. This gives the protein CASSTLAEQETQYF. The chain is built from TRBV7-8 and TRBJ2-5; 8 bases are shared with TRBD2. The germline V gene has CDR1 SGHVS and CDR2 FQNEAQ. With 5 bases clipped from V and 2 bases from J, the junction kept 4 bases outside the gene matches. The CDR3 loop spans 14 amino acids.

This rearrangement joins TRBV10-2 to TRBJ1-5, with D perhaps matching TRBD1 (5 bases). Germline-derived CDR1 and CDR2 are WSHSY and SAAADI. The CDR3 has 13 amino acids. V was pared by 4 bases and J by 7 bases, with 11 bases between. The CDR3 reads CASSAGYGQPQHF. CDR3 bases: TGCGCCAGCAGTGCAGGGTACGGACAGCCCCAGCATTTT.

This sequence joins TRBV4-3 and TRBJ2-2; D might be TRBD2 (6 bases). The CDR3 runs 16 residues. The V gene lost 4 bases and the J gene lost 3 bases, with 15 bases spanning the gap. Germline V gene lookup returns CDR1 LGHNA and CDR2 YSLEER. CDR3 in DNA: TGCGCCAGCAGCCGGGAGGCAGGTGGGGACACCGGGGAGCTGTTTTTT. Residues: CASSREAGGDTGELFF.